This T cell receptor (beta chain) derives from a study of identical twins. The study's findings and limits: When twins shared out-of-frame alpha sequences, those sequences had excess low generation probability.

Each CDR3 protein gets one entry after TCRdb re-called the 5' RACE reads with MiXCR. This table has nearly 650,000 distinct CDR3 sequences, roughly 6.6% appearing once. Comments on this clonotype: No antigen is known for it.

The same sample was also used in a study of yellow fever vaccine responses in identical twins.

This sequence originates from a woman aged 18 to 35 in good health. Material: PBMCs.

The CDR3 sequence is CAISETGGRAVNEQFF. In DNA form, the CDR3 reads TGTGCCATCAGTGAGACCGGCGGGAGGGCCGTGAATGAGCAGTTCTTC. The chain has TRBV10-3 and TRBJ2-1, with TRBD2 matching over 9 bases. After removal of 2 bases from V and 7 bases from J, the junction contained 9 bases not matched to a gene. CDR1 and CDR2 from the germline V gene are ENHRY and SYGVKD. The CDR3 spans 16 residues.